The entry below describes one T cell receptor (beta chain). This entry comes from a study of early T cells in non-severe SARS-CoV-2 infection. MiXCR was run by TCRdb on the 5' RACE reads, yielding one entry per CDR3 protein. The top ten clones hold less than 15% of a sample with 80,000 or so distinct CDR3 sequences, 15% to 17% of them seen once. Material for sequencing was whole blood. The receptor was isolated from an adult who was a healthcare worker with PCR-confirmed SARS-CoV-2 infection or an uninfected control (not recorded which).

CDR3 amino acids: CSVSPLRDTGELFF. The CDR3 nucleotides are TGCAGCGTTTCCCCCCTACGGGACACCGGGGAGCTGTTTTTT. This chain connects TRBV29-1 to TRBJ2-2; D not certain. Germline lookup yields CDR1 SQVTM and CDR2 ANQGSEA. V gave up 5 bases and J gave up 3 bases, with 13 bases separating them. The CDR3 runs 14 residues.